This T cell receptor (beta chain) came from a study of cytomegalovirus exposure and HLA in healthy donors listed by TCRdb under 2017. Regarding the study in general: According to an earlier analysis of a few hundred of the donors, some 180 million T cells yielded 117 million unique TCR beta sequences and less than 300 Gb of sequence data. The number of typed donors differed by locus: 629-630 for A, B, C, DRB1 and DQB1; some 500 for DQA1; approximately 600 for DPA1; and around 450 for DPB1. Because of strong linkage in the cohort, roughly five DR-DQ haplotypes were treated as single units for association and clustering. On average, roughly 250,000 unique TCR beta nucleotide sequences were sequenced per donor among a few hundred genotyped donors of the cohort, with roughly a sixth of those sequences being non-productive. All discovery cohort repertoires had been generated using a single sequencing platform. Using immunosequencing, the study profiled T cell repertoires from 666 subjects and related those repertoires to cytomegalovirus serostatus. A separate validation cohort of more than 100 different subjects was used in addition to the roughly 640-subject first cohort. Roughly 300 gigabases of sequencing data and around 80 million unique TCR sequences made up an early release that covered around 640 HLA-typed donors. The genetic ancestry cluster associated with self-reported Caucasian donors included over 65% of the roughly 360 genotyped donors. Donor age, sex, ethnicity and CMV serostatus were compiled alongside the repertoire data. HLA typing covered class I and class II loci at four-digit resolution. In a later genetic analysis, genome-wide SNP genotypes for about 55% of the roughly 670 donors were used, and that subset was treated as a discovery cohort. To predict cytomegalovirus infection status, the study combined high-throughput TCR immunosequencing, statistical association of individual TCRs with disease status, and machine learning. The study was designed to test whether signatures of past pathogen exposure could be identified by cataloging public T cell receptors. Rather than drawing on any new phenotypic data, the later analysis identified candidate immune exposures from TCR beta sequences and the way those sequences occurred across donors. To decide whether each TCR beta V gene segment behaved as functional or pseudogenic, an earlier analysis of some 580 of the donors relied on high-throughput TCR beta sequencing. A later analysis re-analyzed previously published TCR beta repertoires from roughly 600 donors and added high-resolution HLA genotyping to study TCR occurrence patterns. The full study reports these points: When HLA alleles, especially DR and DQ, strongly co-occurred, TCR associations were difficult to assign to individual alleles. The earlier analysis of around 600 of the donors excluded fewer than 20 rarely observed V segments, including chromosome 9 orphons, because counts were too low. A later analysis found that HLA-associated TCR beta chains were more clonally expanded and had lower generation probabilities than equally common non-associated chains. A later analysis reported that several top co-occurrence clusters appeared linked to parvovirus B19, influenza, CMV and Epstein-Barr virus. A later genetic analysis associated a missense DCLRE1C variant with V-gene and J-gene trimming of TCR beta chains, and an independent cohort replicated the association. Across donors, most TCR sequences were observed very rarely, whereas some public TCRs were present in many individuals. For the cohort, immune exposure information was limited to CMV serostatus. A further reported finding was that TCR beta sequences accurately predicted the HLA-A and HLA-B alleles for most subjects in the first cohort. A total of around 150 TCR beta chains were listed by the study as associated with cytomegalovirus. It was suggested by the authors that the approach could potentially be generalized to other disease states and immunological phenotypes. In a later genetic analysis, fewer N-insertions in productive TCRs were reported among donors in an Asian-associated ancestry cluster than the approximately 710-donor mean. In a later analysis, some 17,000 TCR beta sequences were associated with specific HLA alleles at a false discovery rate of 0.05. Broadly in line with IMGT annotations, most TCR beta V segments showed up in productive rearrangements about 90% or about 30% of the time in an earlier analysis of approximately 640 of the donors. Cytomegalovirus status was reported to be diagnosed by the classifier with high specificity and sensitivity in both the original and validation cohorts. HLA typing was unavailable for some donors at each locus, so association tests used only the typed subset. Because the 87-base-pair reads could not distinguish some IMGT-functional V segments, including TRBV6-2 and TRBV6-3, those segments were excluded. Linkage disequilibrium might explain the correlated functional status among segregating V segments, but an unknown experimental factor could not be ruled out. According to a later analysis, most CMV-associated TCR beta chains appeared to be HLA-restricted, and the HLA associations seemed to be driven largely by CMV exposure. In vitro tests confirmed that a few of the cytomegalovirus-associated TCR beta chains recognize cytomegalovirus antigens. The cohort was sequenced for TCR beta chains only, and without alpha or paired-chain data the features that could be detected were limited. In a later analysis, the rate of TCR association differed among HLA loci, with DRB1 alleles having the most associated TCRs and HLA-C alleles having the fewest. Sequencing depth was assumed to be roughly uniform across donors in the presence/absence analyses, though that assumption may not hold. A cluster of highly shared sequence variants was judged likely to represent a technical artifact of the sequencing pipeline.

The cohort was made up of roughly 670 healthy bone marrow donors. At the time of sampling, all cohort members were nominally healthy, though unrecorded immune exposures were likely present. The donor was CMV seronegative and was included in the group of a few hundred seronegative cohort members. A peripheral blood sample was provided by each donor, and peripheral blood mononuclear cells were used for TCR beta sequencing. Genomic DNA was extracted from the blood cell samples with the Qiagen DNeasy Blood Extraction Kit. V loses 4 bases at its end and J loses 4 bases; junction bases beyond the gene matches: 5. From the cysteine up to the phenylalanine, the CDR3 has a length of 16 residues. Only the CDR3 part of the read is kept: 48 bases, read in frame from the first base. CDR1 and CDR2, looked up from the germline V gene (reference sequence), are SEHNR and FQNEAQ. On this clone: Its antigen is not yet known. The input lacks base qualities; no much larger clone sits a single base away.

The library was prepared using the immunoSEQ multiplex PCR assay. The multiplex PCR relied on a mix of 60 forward primers for TCR Vbeta segments and 13 reverse primers for TCR Jbeta segments. The CDR3 region of rearranged TCR beta genes was amplified from genomic DNA by a multiplex PCR assay. The Illumina HiSeq System was used to sequence the amplified TCR beta libraries as 87-base-pair reads. Processing in the source paper ran as follows. A later analysis counted 75 million to 100 million unique TCR beta chains across the 500 to 850 repertoires, and around 9.9 million of these chains were shared by at least two donors. A nearest-neighbor algorithm error-corrected the raw reads and collapsed the reads into unique sequences, merging closely related sequences to remove PCR and sequencing errors. V, D and J gene segments were assigned by aligning CDR3 sequences to IMGT reference sequences. For a sequence to be retained, a match of at least six nucleotides to both a V gene segment and a J gene segment was required. A rearrangement counted as productive if the CDR3 had no stop codons and remained in frame with V and J, and every other rearrangement counted as non-productive. Following IMGT convention, CDR3 was defined as the stretch from the second conserved V-encoded cysteine to the conserved J-encoded phenylalanine. In an earlier analysis of around 540 of the donors, sequences lacking an unambiguous match to a single V gene segment were excluded. In an earlier analysis of roughly 600 of the donors, a V segment was called functional when productive rearrangements were above 56.7%, and segregating when the standard deviation between donors exceeded 5%. A statistical classification framework was built to diagnose cytomegalovirus status from the catalog of TCR beta chain sequences. In a later analysis, TCR nucleotide sequences were compared against IMGT/GENE-DB human TR gene sequences so that V and J genes could be assigned. In a later analysis, CDR3 sequences and most-parsimonious VDJ recombination scenarios were assigned using the TCRdist pipeline. In a later analysis, each TCR beta chain was defined by its CDR3 amino acid sequence together with its V-gene family, and reads lacking a unique V-gene family were excluded. To address suspected cross-contamination and a sequencing artifact, a later analysis removed approximately 590 highly shared, low-generation-probability nucleotide sequences. For each public chain, a later analysis derived a clonal expansion index from normalized ranks of inferred template counts within each repertoire. A later analysis computed generation probabilities with a VDJ recombination model fitted to out-of-frame rearrangements, and checked the results against IGoR. A later analysis scored TCR-TCR, TCR-HLA and TCR-CMV co-occurrence with hypergeometric tests, applying a repertoire-size bias correction to TCR pairs. To estimate false discovery rates, a later analysis permuted the HLA or CMV assignments 20 times. In a later analysis, co-occurring TCRs were grouped with DBSCAN, and TCRdist sequence similarity was added when clustering was performed within HLA-allele-positive subsets. Repertoires with fewer than 30,000 or more than 120,000 public chains, plus five repertoires with anomalous nucleotide sharing, were excluded from co-occurrence clustering. What TCRdb holds here is the immuneACCESS table cut down to in-frame rearrangements. Part of the clones is not present; checked against another copy, under half of the missing clones reflect an unresolved V gene, and the others are unexplained. V, J and clone size reflect that table, while D and trimming were determined from the DNA. In this sample the table shows about 67,000 clones, approximately 67% of which occur a single time. 2% to 2.5% of the sample rests with the top ten.

The sequence came from a woman aged 30 to 39 in good health and CMV-seronegative. The specimen sequenced was PBMCs. Here the chain combines TRBV7-9 and TRBJ2-5; 14 central nucleotides agree with TRBD2. The encoded CDR3 is CASSSPTSGGGETQYF. Here is the DNA: TGTGCCAGCAGCTCACCGACTAGCGGGGGGGGAGAGACCCAGTACTTC.